This T cell receptor beta chain was captured by sequencing in a study of T cell responses to AZD1222 COVID-19 vaccine. Study-wide points: Most donors were white British, females outnumbered males, and clonal diversity was possibly underestimated. Repertoire sampling happened only post peak T cell response.

With respect to this clone: Antigen unknown.

Germline V CDR1 and CDR2: MNHEY, SMNVEV (reference sequence). The CDR3 is 18 amino acids. With V trimmed by 7 bases and J by 0 bases, 7 bases remained unmatched. Generated by immunoSEQ multiplex PCR, the TCRdb table keeps only in-frame clones and is missing some. The table records about 200,000 clones, roughly 88% of them present only once. The input for sequencing was peripheral blood, taken on day 0 of AZD1222 vaccination. This chain links TRBV27 with TRBJ2-3, with TRBD2 matching over 16 bases. The source of this sequence is an adult in good health. The CDR3 loop reads CASTRGTSGGGSTDTQYF. CDR3 sequence (DNA): TGTGCCAGCACCCGTGGGACTAGCGGGGGGGGAAGCACAGATACGCAGTATTTT.